This T cell receptor beta chain comes out of a study of blood T cells in healthy people across ages (dated by TCRdb to the mid-2010s). About the investigation overall: In model experiments, template switching captured roughly one uniquely barcoded TCR beta cDNA molecule for every two T cells. The study measured age-related changes in TCR beta repertoire diversity using deep sequencing normalized with unique cDNA molecular identifiers. The donors were divided into four age groups: young (average around 15 years), middle-aged (approximately 42), aged (approximately 62) and long-lived (approximately 74). To avoid experimental bias, donors of different ages were distributed randomly across sequencing lanes. Two additional independent replicas of 1 million unique cDNA reads from the same blood draw were analyzed for two donors (one aged 18 to 30 and one aged 80 or older). General study outcomes and caveats: Compared with the aged group, the long-lived group had more naive CD4+ T cells, fewer expanded clones and increased TCR diversity, a pattern suggesting age selection. Total diversity estimates from one million sequenced T cells were considered lower bounds and underestimates. A strong correlation was found between observed TCR beta diversity and the percentage of naive T cells measured by flow cytometry. The CMV infection status of donors was not known, potentially confounding age-related changes in expanded clonotypes. As age increased, observed TCR beta diversity per million T cells dropped in a roughly linear way, and a significant reduction was already evident by age about 40. Since profiling was done on bulk unsorted PBMCs, naive and antigen-experienced compartments could not be conclusively compared.

Library creation used 5' RACE. For sequencing, an Illumina HiSeq 2500 was employed. A second PCR of about 7 to 12 cycles was run with a J-beta primer mix and a sample-barcoded 5' primer. Each TCR beta cDNA molecule received a unique molecular identifier from a template-switch 5' adaptor carrying 12 random nucleotides. Each sample yielded at least 2.5 million CDR3-containing paired-end reads. First-strand cDNA was synthesized from all RNA with the Mint cDNA synthesis kit, primed by a TRBC-specific oligonucleotide. Following uracil-DNA glycosylase treatment, a first 18-cycle PCR with universal primers M1SS and BC2_uni_R was performed on all cDNA. On the study's bioinformatics: Each sample was normalized by randomly selecting 1 million high-quality reads, each carrying a distinct molecular identifier. Reads sharing molecular identifiers were discarded rather than binned into consensus sequences. MiTCR, run with a Q25 quality threshold and the strictest error-elimination algorithm, handled CDR3 identification, clonotype clustering and error correction. A nonparametric unseen species model with Euler transformation was used to estimate lower-bound total TCR beta diversity. TCRdb reworked the public reads: Q25 trimming with fastp, MiXCR clone assembly, productive beta chains retained. Every entry covers one CDR3 protein and lists the most common genes and DNA from its rows. TCRdb's processing, not the study's, gives the V and J calls here. In all, the sample holds about 690,000 distinct CDR3 sequences, and 35% to 50% of those were seen once. The leading ten clones occupy approximately 29% of the sample.

On this clonotype: Which antigen it targets is not known. A read error may be the cause here, since a much bigger clone is one base away.

Ends trimmed: V by 5 bases, J by 7 bases; bases unmatched to a gene: 17. CDR1 and CDR2, per the germline V gene (reference sequence), are DFQATT and SNEGSKA. The CDR3 has 15 amino acids, counting the end cysteine and phenylalanine. The read is trimmed to its CDR3 DNA, 45 bases read in frame from base 1. The donors were 40 or so Caucasian individuals from Russia, aged roughly 6 to 100 years, who were systemically healthy. Around 10 milliliters of peripheral blood were collected from each donor into EDTA-treated Vacutainer tubes. Ficoll-Paque density-gradient centrifugation was used to isolate PBMCs, with at least 7 million obtained per sample. Trizol reagent was used to extract total RNA from PBMCs, with at least 6 micrograms per sample. Naive CD45RAhigh/CD27high T cell percentages were measured by flow cytometry on a PBMC aliquot from every donor.

Here the chain combines TRBV20-1 and TRBJ2-7; TRBD2 fits 7 bases in the junction. Material for sequencing was blood. The clonotype comes from an elderly man in good health. Here the CDR3 is given as CSAYPVAGTTNEQYF. DNA sequence: TGCAGTGCTTACCCTGTAGCGGGTACCACCAATGAGCAGTACTTC.